A single sample gave rise to the 6 T cell receptor beta chains below, sequenced in a study of T cell responses to AZD1222 COVID-19 vaccine. Profiling relied on immunoSEQ multiplex PCR, and the TCRdb table lists in-frame clones only, not all of them. The table records 120,000 or so clones, around 80% of them present only once. The sample here was peripheral blood, taken 28 days after the second AZD1222 dose. Receptors were obtained from an adult who received the AZD1222 COVID-19 vaccine.

V gene TRBV5-1 combines with J gene TRBJ2-7; D might be TRBD1 or TRBD2, each matching 5 bases. The V and J ends lost 4 bases and 2 bases respectively, with 13 bases between them. Germline V lookup: CDR1 SGHRS, CDR2 YFSETQ. The CDR3 covers 14 residues. The CDR3 region is CASSKGDEPYEQYF. The CDR3 DNA sequence: TGCGCCAGCAGCAAAGGGGACGAACCCTACGAGCAGTACTTC.

The chain carries TRBV2 and TRBJ1-4, with D maybe TRBD1 (6 bases). Germline-derived CDR1 and CDR2 are SNHLY and FYNNEI. This CDR3 is built from 15 residues. Trimming shortened V by 4 bases and J by 8 bases, and 17 bases separated the two germline ends. The chain's CDR3 is CASSVSEGGDEKLFF. CDR3 in DNA: TGTGCCAGCAGTGTCTCCGAGGGGGGAGACGAAAAACTGTTTTTT. Drawing the rest from reference TRBV2 and TRBJ1-4, the complete variable domain is EPEVTQTPSHQVTQMGQEVILRCVPISNHLYFYWYRQILGQKVEFLVSFYNNEISEKSEIFDDQFSVERPDGSNFTLKIRSTKLEDSAMYFCASSVSEGGDEKLFFGSGTQLSVL.

V gene TRBV18 combines with J gene TRBJ2-7; TRBD2 might be the D (7 bases). Germline V gives CDR1 KGHSH, CDR2 LQKENI. Between the trimmed V and J ends, which lost 3 bases and 5 bases, there was a span of 17 bases. The CDR3 totals 15 residues. Written as DNA, the CDR3 is TGTGCCAGCTCACCTTTCGGAGGGGGGGAAGACGAGCAGTACTTC. It encodes CASSPFGGGEDEQYF.

The chain has TRBV7-9 and TRBJ1-2, with D hard to call. V lost 2 bases and J lost 7, with 11 bases in between. The CDR3 spans 13 residues. Germline assignment: CDR1 SEHNR and CDR2 FQNEAQ (reference sequence). This chain's CDR3 is CASSLPNWGGYTF. The DNA of the CDR3 is TGTGCCAGCAGCTTACCCAATTGGGGTGGCTACACCTTC.

The rearrangement joins TRBV6-2 or TRBV6-3 to TRBJ2-7; D is possibly TRBD1 or TRBD2 (7 bases each). With 5 bases removed from V and 0 bases from J, the gap between germline ends came to 11 bases. The length of the CDR3 is 14 residues. Looked up from germline, CDR1 is MNHEY and CDR2 is SVGEGT. Here the CDR3 DNA reads TGTGCCAGCAGTCGGGGGGACAGCTCCTACGAGCAGTACTTC. It encodes CASSRGDSSYEQYF.

This clone was recorded a few times. The CDR3: CASSADSTDTQYF. CDR3 DNA sequence: TGTGCCAGCAGTGCCGACAGCACAGATACGCAGTATTTT. This rearrangement joins TRBV2 to TRBJ2-3; D not resolved. This CDR3 has 13 amino acids. Germline V CDR1 and CDR2: SNHLY, FYNNEI. V lost 4 bases, J lost 0 bases, and 5 bases lay in between.